The clone carrying this TCR beta chain has just a few counts. Its matching antigen is unknown. The CDR3 is made up of 13 amino acids. Germline V gene lookup returns CDR1 SGHDT and CDR2 YYEEEE. Between the trimmed V and J ends, which lost 4 bases and 3 bases, there was a span of 7 bases. The sample belongs to a study of T cell responses to AZD1222 COVID-19 vaccine. Study findings and constraints: Only a handful of people who got AZD1222 tested seropositive at baseline.

The protocol was immunoSEQ multiplex PCR, while the TCRdb copy is restricted to in-frame clones and leaves out a portion. The repertoire consists of more than 110,000 clones, with roughly 92% occurring once and the leading ten covering about 5.5%. The TCR was taken from an adult in good health. The starting material was peripheral blood, obtained on day 0 of AZD1222 vaccination. The chain has TRBV5-6 and TRBJ1-4; D unclear. The CDR3 DNA reads TGTGCCAGCAGCAAGATCTCTAATGAAAAACTGTTTTTT. It is translated as CASSKISNEKLFF. The full variable domain, rest sourced from reference TRBV5-6 and TRBJ1-4, is DAGVTQSPTHLIKTRGQQVTLRCSPKSGHDTVSWYQQALGQGPQFIFQYYEEEERQRGNFPDRFSGHQFPNYSSELNVNALLLGDSALYLCASSKISNEKLFFGSGTQLSVL.